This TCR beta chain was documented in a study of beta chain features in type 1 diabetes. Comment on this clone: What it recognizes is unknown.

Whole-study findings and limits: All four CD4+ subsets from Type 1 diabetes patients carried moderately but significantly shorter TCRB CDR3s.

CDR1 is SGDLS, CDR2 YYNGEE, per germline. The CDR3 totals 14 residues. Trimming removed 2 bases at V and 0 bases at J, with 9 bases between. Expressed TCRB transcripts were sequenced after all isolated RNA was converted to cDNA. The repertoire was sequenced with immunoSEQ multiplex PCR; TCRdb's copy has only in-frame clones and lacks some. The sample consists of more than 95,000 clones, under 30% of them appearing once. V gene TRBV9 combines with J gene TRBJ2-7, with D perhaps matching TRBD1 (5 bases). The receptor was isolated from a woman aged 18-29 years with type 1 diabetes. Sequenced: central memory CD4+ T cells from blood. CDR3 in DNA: TGTGCCAGCAGCGTTGACAGCCGCTCCTACGAGCAGTACTTC. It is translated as CASSVDSRSYEQYF.